This T cell receptor (beta chain) came from a study of control samples from healthy donors and cancer patients. Sequenced by immunoSEQ multiplex PCR; TCRdb stores in-frame clones only, minus some. The data show around 180,000 clones, around 88% seen once. The CDR3 has 16 residues. Trimming stripped 1 base from V and 6 bases from J, with 19 bases between. The germline CDR1 and CDR2 sequences are SGHVS and FQNEAQ. J is TRBJ2-7 and V is TRBV7-8; either TRBD1 or TRBD2 may supply D (5 bases each). Sequencing input: blood. The source of this sequence is a woman in her twenties or thirties in good health. The CDR3 here is CASSLVRGARPSEQYF. CDR3 nucleotides: TGTGCCAGCAGCTTAGTCCGAGGGGCGCGCCCCTCCGAGCAGTACTTC.